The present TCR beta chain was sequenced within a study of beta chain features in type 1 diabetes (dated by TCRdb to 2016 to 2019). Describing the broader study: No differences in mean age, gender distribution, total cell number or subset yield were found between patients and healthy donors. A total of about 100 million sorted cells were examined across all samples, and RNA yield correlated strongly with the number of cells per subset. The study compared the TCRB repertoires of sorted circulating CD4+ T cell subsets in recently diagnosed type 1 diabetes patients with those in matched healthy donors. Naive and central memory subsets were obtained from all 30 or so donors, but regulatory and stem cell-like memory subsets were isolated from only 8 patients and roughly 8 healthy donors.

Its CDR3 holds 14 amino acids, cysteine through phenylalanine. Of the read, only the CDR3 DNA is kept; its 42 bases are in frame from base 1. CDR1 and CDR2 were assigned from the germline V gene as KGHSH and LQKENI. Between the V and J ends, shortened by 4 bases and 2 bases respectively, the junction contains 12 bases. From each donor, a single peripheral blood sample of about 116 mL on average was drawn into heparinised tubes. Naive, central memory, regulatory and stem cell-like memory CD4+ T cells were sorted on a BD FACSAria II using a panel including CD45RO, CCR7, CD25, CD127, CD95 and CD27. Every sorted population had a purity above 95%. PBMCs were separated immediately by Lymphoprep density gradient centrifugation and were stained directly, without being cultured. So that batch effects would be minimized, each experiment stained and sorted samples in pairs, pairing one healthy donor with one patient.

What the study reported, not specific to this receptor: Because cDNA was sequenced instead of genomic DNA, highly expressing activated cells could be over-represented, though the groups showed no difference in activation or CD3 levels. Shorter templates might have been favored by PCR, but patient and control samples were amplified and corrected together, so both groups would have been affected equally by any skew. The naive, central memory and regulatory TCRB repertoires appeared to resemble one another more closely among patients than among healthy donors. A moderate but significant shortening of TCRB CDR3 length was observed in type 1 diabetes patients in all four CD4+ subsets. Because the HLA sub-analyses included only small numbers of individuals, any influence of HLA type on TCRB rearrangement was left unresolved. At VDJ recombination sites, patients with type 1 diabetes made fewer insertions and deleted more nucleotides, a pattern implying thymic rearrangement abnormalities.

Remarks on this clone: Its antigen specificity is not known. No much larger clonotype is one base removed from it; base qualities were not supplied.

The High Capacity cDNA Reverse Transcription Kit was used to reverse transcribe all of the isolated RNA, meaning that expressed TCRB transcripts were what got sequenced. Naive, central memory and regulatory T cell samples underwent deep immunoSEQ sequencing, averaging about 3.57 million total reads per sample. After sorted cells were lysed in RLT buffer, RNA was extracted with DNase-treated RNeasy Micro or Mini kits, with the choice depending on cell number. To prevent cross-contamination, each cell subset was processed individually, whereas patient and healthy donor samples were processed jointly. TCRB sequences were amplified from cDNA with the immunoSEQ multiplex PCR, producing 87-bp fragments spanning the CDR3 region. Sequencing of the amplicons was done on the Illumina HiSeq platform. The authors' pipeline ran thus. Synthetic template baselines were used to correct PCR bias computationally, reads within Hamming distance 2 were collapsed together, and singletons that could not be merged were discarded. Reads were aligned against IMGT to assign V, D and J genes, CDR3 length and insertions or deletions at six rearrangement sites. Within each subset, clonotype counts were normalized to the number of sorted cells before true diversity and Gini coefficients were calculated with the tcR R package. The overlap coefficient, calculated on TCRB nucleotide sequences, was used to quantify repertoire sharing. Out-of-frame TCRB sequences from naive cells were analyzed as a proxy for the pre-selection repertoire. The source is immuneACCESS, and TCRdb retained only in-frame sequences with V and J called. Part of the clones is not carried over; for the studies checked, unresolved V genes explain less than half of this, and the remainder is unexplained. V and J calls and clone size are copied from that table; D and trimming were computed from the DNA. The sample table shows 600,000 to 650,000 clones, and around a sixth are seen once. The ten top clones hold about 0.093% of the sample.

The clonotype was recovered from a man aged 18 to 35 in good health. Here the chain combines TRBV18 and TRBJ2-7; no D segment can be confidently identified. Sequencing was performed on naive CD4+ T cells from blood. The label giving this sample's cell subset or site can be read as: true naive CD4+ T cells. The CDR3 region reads CASSRFGTTYEQYF. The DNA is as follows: TGTGCCAGCTCACGCTTTGGCACCACCTACGAGCAGTACTTC.